This passage covers 25 T cell receptor beta chains from one sample sequenced in a study of beta chain features in type 1 diabetes. Since all of the isolated RNA was reverse transcribed, expressed TCRB transcripts were what got sequenced. The data were produced by immunoSEQ multiplex PCR, yet TCRdb's version contains in-frame clones alone and is incomplete. The sample records over 200,000 clones, about 11% being singletons. No antigen has been identified for these receptors. Findings and caveats of the study: Type 1 diabetes patients showed a moderate but significant shortening of TCRB CDR3s in all four CD4+ subsets.

The material sequenced was naive CD4+ T cells from blood. These receptors were obtained from a man aged 25-40 years with type 1 diabetes.

This clone was observed a handful of times. The J gene is TRBJ2-1, the V gene TRBV4-2, with TRBD2 matching 10 bases. Germline-derived CDR1 and CDR2 are LGHNA and YNFKEQ. Trimming at V came to 4 bases and at J to 5 bases, leaving 8 bases not matched to a gene. The CDR3 has 16 amino acids. The CDR3 DNA sequence: TGTGCCAGCAGCCTGAATAGCGGGGGGCTCCACAATGAGCAGTTCTTC. Protein sequence: CASSLNSGGLHNEQFF.

V is TRBV29-1 and J is TRBJ1-2; 9 positions agree with TRBD1. V was clipped by 7 bases and J by 6 bases; unmatched bases: 6. This CDR3 is built from 12 residues. Germline CDR1 reads SQVTM; CDR2 reads ANQGSEA. The CDR3 sequence is CSAGGQGNGYTF. DNA for the CDR3: TGCAGCGCCGGGGGACAGGGCAATGGCTACACCTTC.

This clone was detected only a few times. J is TRBJ2-4 and V is TRBV29-1; a weak D match, TRBD1 (6 bases). The CDR3 is 13 amino acids. With 2 bases removed from V and 5 bases from J, the gap between germline ends came to 10 bases. Germline lookup yields CDR1 SQVTM and CDR2 ANQGSEA. The DNA for the CDR3 is TGCAGCGTTGAAAAACAGGGAGAAAACATTCAGTACTTC. Translated, it gives CSVEKQGENIQYF.

The CDR3 sequence is CASSPWTSGGDNEQFF. The CDR3 coding sequence is TGTGCCAGCAGCCCCTGGACTAGCGGGGGGGACAATGAGCAGTTCTTC. V and J are TRBV9 and TRBJ2-1; 15 bases align to TRBD2. This CDR3 has 16 residues. With V trimmed by 4 bases and J by 5 bases, 4 bases remained unmatched. CDR1 and CDR2 (germline): SGDLS, YYNGEE.

A few counts support this clone. The rearrangement joins TRBV5-4 to TRBJ2-1; D is undetermined. Trimming stripped 0 bases from V and 0 bases from J, with 7 bases between. From germline, CDR1 is SGHNT and CDR2 YYREEE (reference sequence). CDR3 length: 15 residues. This CDR3 reads CASSLDWSSYNEQFF. The CDR3 region has the DNA TGTGCCAGCAGCTTGGACTGGAGCTCCTACAATGAGCAGTTCTTC.

This chain's CDR3 is CASSQGKGQGYTF. CDR3 in DNA: TGTGCCAGCAGCCAAGGAAAGGGGCAGGGCTACACCTTC. The chain employs TRBV4-2 and TRBJ1-2, with D tentatively TRBD1 (5 bases). The CDR3 has 13 residues. Trimming took 1 base from V and 8 from J, leaving 11 bases between them. Germline-derived CDR1 and CDR2 are LGHNA and YNFKEQ.

A few counts support this clone. This same CDR3 is encoded by further DNA sequences in the sample. The V call is TRBV9, the J call TRBJ1-5, with TRBD1 identical over 10 bases. Losses at the gene ends were 3 bases for V and 5 bases for J; bases not matched to a gene: 2. From germline, CDR1 is SGDLS and CDR2 YYNGEE. CDR3 length: 14 residues. This CDR3 is CASSAGTGDQPQHF. CDR3 DNA: TGTGCCAGCAGCGCCGGGACAGGGGATCAGCCCCAGCATTTT. The full variable domain, with the rest looked up from reference TRBV9 and TRBJ1-5, is DSGVTQTPKHLITATGQRVTLRCSPRSGDLSVYWYQQSLDQGLQFLIQYYNGEERAKGNILERFSAQQFPDLHSELNLSSLELGDSALYFCASSAGTGDQPQHFGDGTRLSIL.

This clone was seen a handful of times. The CDR3 DNA reads TGTGCCAGCAGCTTACTCGGCGGGAACACCGGGGAGCTGTTTTTT. Its protein is CASSLLGGNTGELFF. V gene TRBV11-2 combines with J gene TRBJ2-2; D unresolved. The CDR3 length is 15 residues. The germline V gene has CDR1 SGHAT and CDR2 FQNNGV. V was shortened by 2 bases and J by 1 base, with 8 bases between the two germline ends. The full variable domain, rest sourced from reference TRBV11-2 and TRBJ2-2, is EAGVAQSPRYKIIEKRQSVAFWCNPISGHATLYWYQQILGQGPKLLIQFQNNGVVDDSQLPKDRFSAERLKGVDSTLKIQPAKLEDSAVYLCASSLLGGNTGELFFGEGSRLTVL.

This clone showed up just a few times. The gene calls are TRBV7-2 and TRBJ2-3, with TRBD2 identical over 11 bases. The germline V gene encodes CDR1 SGHTA and CDR2 FQGNSA. The CDR3 runs to 17 residues. V shed 2 bases, J shed 3 bases, and the junction held 7 bases outside the gene matches. The CDR3, as DNA: TGTGCCAGCAGCTTAAGGCTAGCGGGGGGAGGGACAGATACGCAGTATTTT. Translated, it gives CASSLRLAGGGTDTQYF.

The genes are TRBV5-1 and TRBJ2-2; perhaps TRBD1 as D (6 bases). Germline CDR1 SGHRS, CDR2 YFSETQ. Trimming cost V 4 bases and J 1 base, with 8 bases left between them. CDR3 size: 14 residues. CDR3 sequence (DNA): TGCGCCAGCAGCCCACAGGGGAACACCGGGGAGCTGTTTTTT. Translated: CASSPQGNTGELFF.

This chain connects TRBV19 to TRBJ2-3; 9 nucleotides align to TRBD1. V lost 7 bases and J lost 4; bases outside the gene matches: 9. CDR1 is LNHDA and CDR2 is SQIVND in the germline V gene (reference sequence). The CDR3 is 15 residues long. CDR3 sequence (DNA): TGTGCCAGTACGACCCCGGGACAGGGAGCAGATACGCAGTATTTT. Translating it yields CASTTPGQGADTQYF.

This clone was seen a few times. The CDR3 sequence: CASSYNEAGEKLFF. CDR3 sequence (DNA): TGTGCCAGCAGTTATAACGAGGCCGGGGAAAAACTGTTTTTT. The chain has TRBV6-5 and TRBJ1-4; D gene uncertain. CDR3 length: 14 amino acids. The germline V gene encodes CDR1 MNHEY and CDR2 SVGAGI. The V end was cut by 3 bases, the J end by 8 bases, with 13 bases between.

This clone was counted between two and nine times. The gene calls are TRBV4-2 and TRBJ2-2, with a possible D match to TRBD1 (7 bases). Germline CDR1 LGHNA, CDR2 YNFKEQ. The CDR3 is 16 residues long. Trimming shortened V by 0 bases and J by 8 bases, and 16 bases separated the two germline ends. The CDR3 DNA reads as TGTGCCAGCAGCCAAGAAGTCAGGGGGGTCCAGGGGGAGCTGTTTTTT. This codes for CASSQEVRGVQGELFF.

This clone came up a few times. The rearrangement uses TRBV27 and TRBJ1-6; D remains unclear. The V gene's germline CDR1 is MNHEY and CDR2 SMNVEV (reference sequence). V lost 2 bases to trimming and J lost 0 bases, with 11 bases between them. This CDR3 is 17 amino acids long. CDR3 DNA sequence: TGTGCCAGCAGTTTACGTCGCGGAGGCTCCTATAATTCACCCCTCCACTTT. Its translation is CASSLRRGGSYNSPLHF.

This clone was observed a handful of times. This chain joins TRBV29-1 and TRBJ1-2, with a possible D match to TRBD1 (5 bases). From germline, CDR1 is SQVTM and CDR2 ANQGSEA. V lost 4 bases, J lost 3 bases, and 9 bases lay in between. The CDR3 is 12 residues long. CDR3 loop: CSVVREDYGYTF. The CDR3 nucleotides are TGCAGCGTTGTCAGGGAAGACTATGGCTACACCTTC.

The chain couples TRBV18 to TRBJ2-5; 10 bases are a match to TRBD2. There are 15 residues in the CDR3. Germline assignment: CDR1 KGHSH and CDR2 LQKENI. V trimming: 1 base; J trimming: 5 bases; junction bases outside the gene matches: 4. The CDR3 DNA reads as TGTGCCAGCTCACCACTGACTAGCGGGCGGGAGACCCAGTACTTC. This encodes CASSPLTSGRETQYF.

The chain couples TRBV5-4 to TRBJ2-2; 12 nucleotides match TRBD2. The CDR3 consists of 15 residues. CDR1 is SGHNT, CDR2 YYREEE, per germline (reference sequence). V was pared by 5 bases and J by 4 bases, with 3 bases of the junction left unmatched. CDR3 in amino acids: CASRLGLAGTGELFF. The DNA for the CDR3 is TGTGCCAGCAGGCTGGGACTAGCGGGCACCGGGGAGCTGTTTTTT.

This sequence joins TRBV5-4 and TRBJ2-1, with unresolved D. CDR3 length equals 11 residues. The germline gives CDR1 SGHNT, CDR2 YYREEE (reference sequence). Trimming took 0 bases from V and 8 from J, leaving 3 bases between them. The chain's CDR3 is CASSLADEQFF. CDR3 DNA sequence: TGTGCCAGCAGCTTGGCGGATGAGCAGTTCTTC. The full variable domain, with the rest looked up from reference TRBV5-4 and TRBJ2-1, is ETGVTQSPTHLIKTRGQQVTLRCSSQSGHNTVSWYQQALGQGPQFIFQYYREEENGRGNFPPRFSGLQFPNYSSELNVNALELDDSALYLCASSLADEQFFGPGTRLTVL.

The chain has TRBV9 and TRBJ2-1; D perhaps matches TRBD2 (6 bases). The CDR3 loop spans 14 amino acids. Looked up from germline, CDR1 is SGDLS and CDR2 is YYNGEE. V was pared by 0 bases and J by 10 bases, with 14 bases between. The CDR3 nucleotides are TGTGCCAGCAGCGTAGATCTCCCCAGCGGGGAGCAGTTCTTC. This sequence encodes CASSVDLPSGEQFF.

This clone came up a few times. This rearrangement joins TRBV7-2 to TRBJ2-1; D not certain. V lost 2 bases and J 6 bases, leaving 8 bases between the germline ends. The CDR3 runs 13 residues. The germline V gene has CDR1 SGHTA and CDR2 FQGNSA. The CDR3 DNA sequence: TGTGCCAGCAGCTTAAGCCTAGGCAATGAGCAGTTCTTC. Residues: CASSLSLGNEQFF.

As for this clone: One end of the junction is discordant with germline, which a read error may explain. V is TRBV7-7 and J is TRBJ2-5; 11 bases fit TRBD1. CDR1 SSHAT and CDR2 FNYEAQ come from the germline V gene (reference sequence). The CDR3 has 17 amino acids. CDR3 protein: CASSLQVDRGRKETQYF. The CDR3 DNA is TGTGCTAGCAGCCTACAGGTGGACAGGGGGCGAAAAGAGACCCAGTACTTC.

CDR3 sequence reads: CASSYSGRINYGYTF. The CDR3 nucleotides read TGTGCCAGCAGTTACAGCGGCAGGATTAACTATGGCTACACCTTC. The chain carries TRBV6-6 and TRBJ1-2; D gene ambiguous. The length of the CDR3 is 15 residues. Germline loops: CDR1 MNHNY, CDR2 SVGAGI (reference sequence). V lost 2 bases to trimming and J lost 1 base, with 11 bases between them.

The chain recombines TRBV15 with TRBJ1-2; 7 bases fit TRBD1. Germline CDR1 is LNHNV and CDR2 is YYDKDF (reference sequence). V shed 0 bases, J shed 7 bases, and the junction held 5 bases outside the gene matches. The CDR3 runs to 14 residues. CDR3 coding DNA: TGTGCCACCAGCAGAGATCGGGACAGAAGTGGCTACACCTTC. Translation gives CATSRDRDRSGYTF.

In this sample, this clone turned up a few times. The CDR3 DNA follows: TGTGCCAGCAGTTCCGAAGCGGCAAGCTCCTACAATGAGCAGTTCTTC. This encodes CASSSEAASSYNEQFF. The J gene is TRBJ2-1, the V gene TRBV28; a weak D match, TRBD2 (5 bases). The CDR3 length is 16 residues. Germline-derived CDR1 and CDR2 are MDHEN and SYDVKM. V lost 4 bases and J lost 0, with 13 bases in between.

V usage is TRBV7-2 and J usage is TRBJ2-4, with TRBD2 identical over 12 bases. V was clipped by 3 bases and J by 1 base; unmatched bases: 1. The V gene's germline CDR1 is SGHTA and CDR2 FQGNSA. The CDR3 contains 16 residues. The CDR3 DNA reads as TGTGCCAGCAGCTTTACTAGCGGGGGGGCCAAAAACATTCAGTACTTC. Amino acids: CASSFTSGGAKNIQYF.